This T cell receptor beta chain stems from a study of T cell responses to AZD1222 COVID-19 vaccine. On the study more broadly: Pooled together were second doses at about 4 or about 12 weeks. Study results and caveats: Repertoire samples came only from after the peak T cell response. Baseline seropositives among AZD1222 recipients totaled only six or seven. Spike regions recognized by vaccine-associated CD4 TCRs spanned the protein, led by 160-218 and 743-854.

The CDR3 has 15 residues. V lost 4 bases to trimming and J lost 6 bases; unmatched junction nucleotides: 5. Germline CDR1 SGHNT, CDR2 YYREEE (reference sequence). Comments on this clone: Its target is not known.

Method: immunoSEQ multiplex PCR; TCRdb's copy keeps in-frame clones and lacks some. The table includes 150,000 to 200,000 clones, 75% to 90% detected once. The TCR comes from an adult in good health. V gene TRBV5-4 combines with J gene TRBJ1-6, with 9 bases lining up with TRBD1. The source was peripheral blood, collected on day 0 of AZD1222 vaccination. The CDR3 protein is CASSPGQGLNSPLHF. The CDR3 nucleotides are TGTGCCAGCAGCCCCGGACAGGGGCTTAATTCACCCCTCCACTTT.